The TCR beta chain under discussion was sequenced for a study of follicular helper T cells after annual influenza vaccination (dated by TCRdb to about 2017). Concerning the study at large: After each seasonal influenza vaccination, blood samples were collected on days 0, 7 and 28. To study recall of cTfh clones, some subjects were followed across successive annual vaccinations spanning the 2013-2014, 2014-2015 and 2015-2016 seasons. One week after vaccination, a second recruited cohort of approximately 11 subjects (Table S1) displayed a similar ICOS+CD38+ cTfh response. Multi-year samples were obtained from about 6 subjects, with two vaccination seasons covered for four subjects and three seasons covered for two subjects. The 2013-2014 samples were cryopreserved, while the 2015 samples were processed right after collection.

For this clone: The specificity of this receptor is unknown. There are no base qualities to consult, and no much larger clone falls within one base.

Overall results and qualifications from the work: Day 7 ICOS+CD38+ clones were most often found later in ICOS-CD38- cTfh, suggesting that subset may serve as a memory reservoir. ICOS+CD38+ cTfh clonality correlated with the frequency of that population, and its change correlated with the change in circulating plasmablast frequency. Rare clonotypes could not be sampled because productive TCRB sequences were recovered from only roughly 9-20% of the analyzed cells. In the assessment of influenza clone enrichment, the possibility that the much larger non-cTfh compartments were undersampled could not be ruled out. Successive annual vaccinations recalled a recurring oligoclonal ICOS+CD38+ cTfh response that included tetramer and AIM influenza-specific clonotypes.

Sample time point, as interpreted from the label and publication: 2014-2015 season, pre-vaccination. Seasonal inactivated influenza vaccine (Fluvarix) was administered to adults, and sorted blood CD4 subsets were tracked by TCRB sequencing before and after vaccination. To be eligible, subjects had to live in the community and must not have received influenza vaccine in the previous 6 months. Reasons for exclusion included contraindications to influenza vaccine, substance abuse, HIV/AIDS, active malignancy, immunomodulatory medication, and active illness such as respiratory infection. Per time point, between roughly 40 and 100 mL of blood was sampled. Either Ficoll-Paque PLUS or SepMate separation was used to isolate PBMC. As a non-Tfh subset for comparison, CXCR5- memory CD4 T cells were sorted. Cell subsets were sorted from PBMC on a BD FACS Aria before DNA extraction. Based on the germline V gene, the CDR1 and CDR2 sequences are SGHTA and FQGNSA. The CDR3, cysteine through phenylalanine, is 11 amino acids long. Here the CDR3 DNA is all that survives: 33 bases in frame from base 1. Trimming takes 2 bases from V and 6 bases from J, and the germline ends sit 3 bases apart.

The library was made by the immunoSEQ multiplex PCR assay. Adaptive Biotechnologies handled the TCRB amplification, library preparation, sequencing and preliminary bioinformatics at Survey level resolution. On the study's bioinformatics: Clonality was calculated in R as 1 minus normalized Shannon entropy, and the Gini index was computed with the R package ineq. To get the overlap score, the summed counts of shared sequences were divided by the total counts of all sequences in both of the compared samples. Significance of shared clonotypes was assessed by Fisher's exact test, with a theoretical repertoire of 10^7 TCRB sequences assumed. TCRdb retrieved this table from immuneACCESS and kept in-frame rearrangements only. Not all clones are present; in checked studies, unresolved V genes account for under half, and no reason is known for the remainder. D and trimming come from the DNA, and the V and J calls and clone size come from that table. Counted in this sample were approximately 13,000 clones; around four fifths of them appeared once. The top ten clones comprise less than 0.55% of the sample.

The sequence was collected from an adult who received the influenza vaccine. Source: CXCR5- memory CD4+ T cells sorted from blood, taken on the day of influenza vaccination. In light of the paper, this sample's cell subset or site label describes: CXCR5- memory CD4 T cells. This receptor chain uses TRBV7-2 and TRBJ2-3, with no confident D gene call. CDR3 reads: CASSLLDTQYF. The sequenced DNA is TGTGCCAGCAGCTTATTGGATACGCAGTATTTT.